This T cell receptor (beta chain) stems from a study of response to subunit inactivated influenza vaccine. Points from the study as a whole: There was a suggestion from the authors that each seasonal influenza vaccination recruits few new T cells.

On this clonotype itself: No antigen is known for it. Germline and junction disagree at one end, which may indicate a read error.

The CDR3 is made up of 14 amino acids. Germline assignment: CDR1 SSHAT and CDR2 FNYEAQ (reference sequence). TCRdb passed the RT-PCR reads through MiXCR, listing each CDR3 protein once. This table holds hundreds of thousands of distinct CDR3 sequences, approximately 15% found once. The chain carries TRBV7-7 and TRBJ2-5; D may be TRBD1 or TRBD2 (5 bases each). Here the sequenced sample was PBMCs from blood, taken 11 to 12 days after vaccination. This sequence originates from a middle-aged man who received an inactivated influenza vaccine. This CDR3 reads CASSPNSGTAAIHF. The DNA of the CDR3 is TGTGCCAGCAGCCCGAACTCCGGGACCGCCGCCATTCACTTC.